The source of this T cell receptor beta chain is a study of T cell changes during pregnancy in multiple sclerosis (dated by TCRdb to about 2019). As for the study more broadly: The study looked at changes in the T cell repertoire across pregnancy in women with multiple sclerosis.

Preparation of the library involved the immunoSEQ multiplex PCR assay. TCRdb holds this immuneACCESS table with in-frame rearrangements only. Some clones are missing; in checked studies, unresolved V genes explain under half, and the rest has no known cause. This sample has some 87,000 clones in its table, and 90% to 95% of those were observed once. The ten top clones hold roughly 1.2% of the sample. About this clone: Its antigen has not been determined. Base qualities are not at hand, and no much larger clone is one base apart.

CDR1 and CDR2 were assigned from the germline V gene as SGHDN and FVKESK. The CDR3 starts with the cysteine, ends with the phenylalanine, and has 14 residues. The sequence is cut down to CDR3 DNA, 42 bases in frame from base 1. The germline ends are 19 bases apart after V is trimmed by 6 bases and J by 8 bases. This material consisted of peripheral blood, taken in the second trimester of pregnancy. The sequence is built from TRBV14 and TRBJ1-2; a tentative D match to TRBD1 spans 5 bases. The source is a female donor with multiple sclerosis, enrolled in a pregnancy study. The bases read TGTGCCAGCAGACGAAGCGGGACCCAGCCGGGCTACACCTTC. Protein translation: CASRRSGTQPGYTF.